This TCR beta chain is drawn from a study of CD8 T cells in Susac syndrome. The CDR3 runs 14 residues. Germline loops: CDR1 DFQATT, CDR2 SNEGSKA (reference sequence). V gave up 5 bases and J gave up 0 bases, with 14 bases separating them. Random hexamers served to reverse transcribe roughly 0.5 to 1 ug RNA. One entry per CDR3 protein, called by TCRdb with MiXCR from the immunoSEQ multiplex PCR reads. The sample holds 100,000 to 150,000 distinct CDR3 sequences, around 94% seen once. The material sequenced was CD8+ T cells from PBMCs. The receptor was derived from a human donor with Susac syndrome. The chain is built from TRBV20-1 and TRBJ2-7; D ambiguous. The CDR3 nucleotides read TGCAGTGCTTCACTTGGGTTTGGCTCCTACGAGCAGTACTTC. It specifies CSASLGFGSYEQYF.